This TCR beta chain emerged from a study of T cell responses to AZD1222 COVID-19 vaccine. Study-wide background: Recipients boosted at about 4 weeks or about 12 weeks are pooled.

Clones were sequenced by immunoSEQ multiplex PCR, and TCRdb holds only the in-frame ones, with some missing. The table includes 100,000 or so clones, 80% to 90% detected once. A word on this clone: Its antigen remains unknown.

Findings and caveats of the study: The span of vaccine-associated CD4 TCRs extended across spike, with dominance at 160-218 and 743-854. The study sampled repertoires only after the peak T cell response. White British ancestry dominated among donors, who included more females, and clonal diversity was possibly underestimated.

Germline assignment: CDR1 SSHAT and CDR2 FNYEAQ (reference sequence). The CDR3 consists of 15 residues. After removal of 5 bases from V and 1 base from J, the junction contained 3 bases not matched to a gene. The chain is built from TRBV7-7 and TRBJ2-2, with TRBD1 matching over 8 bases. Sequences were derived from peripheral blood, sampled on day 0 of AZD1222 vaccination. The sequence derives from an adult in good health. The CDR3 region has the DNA TGTGCCAGCAGCCCCGGGACAGGGAACACCGGGGAGCTGTTTTTT. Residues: CASSPGTGNTGELFF.